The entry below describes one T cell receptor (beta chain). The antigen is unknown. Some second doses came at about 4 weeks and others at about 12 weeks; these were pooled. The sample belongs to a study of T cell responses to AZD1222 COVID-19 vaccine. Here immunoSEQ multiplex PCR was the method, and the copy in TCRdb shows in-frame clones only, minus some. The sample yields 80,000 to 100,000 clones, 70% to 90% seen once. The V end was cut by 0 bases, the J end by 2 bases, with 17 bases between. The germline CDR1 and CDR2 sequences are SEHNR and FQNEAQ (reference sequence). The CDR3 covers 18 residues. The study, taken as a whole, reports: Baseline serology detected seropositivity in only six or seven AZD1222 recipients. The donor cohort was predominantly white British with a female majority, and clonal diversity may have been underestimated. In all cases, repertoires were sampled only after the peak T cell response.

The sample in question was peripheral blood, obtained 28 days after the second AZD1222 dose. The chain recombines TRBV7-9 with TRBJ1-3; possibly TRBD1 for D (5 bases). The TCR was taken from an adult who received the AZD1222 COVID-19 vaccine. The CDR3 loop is CASSLARSGTDPGNTIYF. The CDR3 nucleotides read TGTGCCAGCAGCTTAGCGCGATCAGGGACCGATCCTGGAAACACCATATATTTT.